This TCR beta chain comes out of a study of control samples from healthy donors and cancer patients. Between the trimmed V and J ends, which lost 0 bases and 2 bases, there was a span of 15 bases. CDR1 and CDR2 (germline): SGHNT, YYREEE (reference sequence). This CDR3 region has 17 residues. Only in-frame clones appear in the TCRdb table, and some are missing; sequencing was by immunoSEQ multiplex PCR. Here the sample spans 96,000 or so clones, approximately 95% being singletons. Input material: blood. The chain carries TRBV5-4 and TRBJ1-3; unclear D gene. This receptor was identified in a man between 18 and 35 years old in good health. The CDR3 sequence is CASSLGSDLGPGNTIYF. The CDR3 DNA sequence: TGTGCCAGCAGCTTGGGATCGGACCTTGGCCCTGGAAACACCATATATTTT.